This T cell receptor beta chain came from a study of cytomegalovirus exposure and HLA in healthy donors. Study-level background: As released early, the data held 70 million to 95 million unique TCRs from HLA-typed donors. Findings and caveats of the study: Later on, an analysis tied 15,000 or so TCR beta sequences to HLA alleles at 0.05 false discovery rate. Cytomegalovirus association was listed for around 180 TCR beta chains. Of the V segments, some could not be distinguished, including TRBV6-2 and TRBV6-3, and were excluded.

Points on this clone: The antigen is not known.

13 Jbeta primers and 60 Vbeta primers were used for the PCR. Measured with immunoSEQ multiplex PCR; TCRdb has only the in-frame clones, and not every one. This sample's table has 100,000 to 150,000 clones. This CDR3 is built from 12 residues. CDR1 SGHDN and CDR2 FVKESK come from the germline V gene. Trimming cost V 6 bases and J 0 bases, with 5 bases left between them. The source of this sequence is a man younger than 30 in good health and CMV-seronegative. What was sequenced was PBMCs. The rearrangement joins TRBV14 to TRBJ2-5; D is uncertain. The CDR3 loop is CASSPNQETQYF. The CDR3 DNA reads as TGTGCCAGCAGTCCCAACCAAGAGACCCAGTACTTC.